These 20 T cell receptor beta chains share one sample of origin, sequenced in a study of neurological immune-mediated disorders. From the 5' RACE reads, TCRdb called clonotypes with MiXCR, one entry per CDR3 protein. The table includes 54,000 or so distinct CDR3 sequences, 3% to 4% detected once. The sequenced sample was PBMCs. The receptor set was obtained from a woman in her twenties or thirties with multiple sclerosis.

This clonotype showed up many times. The CDR3 sequence: CSARVTEETQYF. In nucleotides, the CDR3 is TGCAGTGCTAGAGTGACAGAAGAGACCCAGTACTTC. The gene calls are TRBV20-1 and TRBJ2-5; D perhaps matches TRBD1 (5 bases). The CDR3 totals 12 residues. Germline-derived CDR1 and CDR2 are DFQATT and SNEGSKA (reference sequence). The V end was cut by 1 base, the J end by 3 bases, with 6 bases between.

This clonotype has ten or more counts. The rearrangement links TRBV5-1 to TRBJ2-5; the D is unclear. The germline gives CDR1 SGHRS, CDR2 YFSETQ. With 0 bases removed from V and 1 base from J, the gap between germline ends came to 7 bases. The CDR3 has 14 residues. CDR3 protein: CASSLGGLQETQYF. The CDR3 DNA reads as TGCGCCAGCAGCTTGGGGGGTCTCCAAGAGACCCAGTACTTC.

This clonotype was seen repeatedly, ten times or more. This chain joins TRBV20-1 and TRBJ2-5, with 8 bases identical to TRBD2. Germline V lookup: CDR1 DFQATT, CDR2 SNEGSKA (reference sequence). The CDR3 has 12 residues. V dropped 6 bases and J dropped 4; count of bases not matched to a gene: 4. DNA of the CDR3: TGCAGTGCGGACGGGGGGGGAGAGACCCAGTACTTC. Its protein is CSADGGGETQYF.

This clonotype showed up many times. The chain links TRBV5-1 to TRBJ2-1, with TRBD1 as a possible D gene (6 bases). Germline CDR1 and CDR2: SGHRS and YFSETQ. The CDR3 runs to 13 residues. Trimming cost V 3 bases and J 5 bases, with 9 bases left between them. CDR3 sequence (DNA): TGCGCCAGCAGCTACGACAGGAACAATGAGCAGTTCTTC. Protein sequence: CASSYDRNNEQFF.

This clonotype was detected ten times or more. The gene calls are TRBV20-1 and TRBJ2-2; TRBD1 is a possible D gene (6 bases). The V end lost 5 bases, the J end lost 5 bases, and 21 bases lay between the germline ends. The germline V gene encodes CDR1 DFQATT and CDR2 SNEGSKA (reference sequence). This CDR3 contains 16 residues. CDR3 protein: CSAQMNQGRGTGELFF. The CDR3 DNA is TGCAGTGCTCAGATGAACCAGGGGCGTGGGACCGGGGAGCTGTTTTTT.

The genes are TRBV5-1 and TRBJ2-1, with 10 bases lining up with TRBD2. Germline V gene sequence: CDR1 SGHRS, CDR2 YFSETQ. The CDR3 consists of 15 residues. After removal of 4 bases from V and 6 bases from J, the junction contained 7 bases not matched to a gene. Here the CDR3 reads CASSPDGTSVNEQFF. The CDR3 region has the DNA TGCGCCAGCAGCCCGGACGGGACTAGCGTCAATGAGCAGTTCTTC.

This clonotype has a count of ten or more. The rearrangement joins TRBV20-1 to TRBJ2-3; 8 bases align to TRBD2. Germline V CDR1 and CDR2: DFQATT, SNEGSKA (reference sequence). The V gene end was trimmed by 2 bases and the J gene end by 0 bases; junction bases not matched to a gene: 1. The CDR3 spans 14 residues. CDR3 nucleotides: TGCAGTGCTAGACAGCGGGGGAGCACAGATACGCAGTATTTT. It codes for CSARQRGSTDTQYF.

This clonotype was detected a few times. V gene TRBV12-3 or TRBV12-4 combines with J gene TRBJ1-1, with 9 bases aligning to TRBD1. This CDR3 has 15 residues. V gave up 5 bases and J gave up 3 bases; unmatched junction bases: 7. The CDR3 loop reads CASSPGQGWYTEAFF. The DNA for the CDR3 is TGTGCCAGCAGTCCGGGACAGGGTTGGTACACTGAAGCTTTCTTT.

Note on this clonotype: Since the CDR3 does not end with the conserved phenylalanine or tryptophan, this likely comes from a read error. This chain connects TRBV5-1 to TRBJ2-3; TRBD1 aligns across 10 bases. The trim removed 4 bases at V and 10 bases at J, leaving 9 bases unmatched. Germline CDR1 reads SGHRS; CDR2 reads YFSETQ. The CDR3 is 14 amino acids. CDR3 coding DNA: TGCGCCAGCAGCCACGACAGGGGGCGAGTTGCGCAGTATAAT. Residues: CASSHDRGRVAQYN.

In this sample, this clonotype turned up many times. The chain is built from TRBV29-1 and TRBJ2-5; no definite D call. In germline, CDR1 is SQVTM, CDR2 ANQGSEA. This CDR3 region has 15 residues. The ends were cut back, 6 bases at V and 4 bases at J, with 21 bases in the middle. DNA of the CDR3: TGCAGCGTAAAGAGGTCGCGAGGATCTGGAGAGACCCAGTACTTC. Its translation is CSVKRSRGSGETQYF.

This clonotype occurred many times. This rearrangement joins TRBV28 to TRBJ2-1; no definite D call. The CDR3 extends over 11 amino acids. V lost 8 bases to trimming and J lost 10 bases, with 12 bases between them. Per the germline V gene, CDR1 is MDHEN and CDR2 is SYDVKM. CDR3 region: CASCRVGEQFF. The CDR3 region has the DNA TGTGCCAGCTGTAGGGTTGGGGAGCAGTTCTTC.

As regards this clonotype: Since a much larger clone is just one base distant, this may be a read error. This chain joins TRBV20-1 and TRBJ2-4; TRBD2 matches 10 bases. The V gene's germline CDR1 is DFQATT and CDR2 SNEGSKA (reference sequence). The CDR3 has 15 residues. CDR3 protein: CSASSGRAVKKIQYF. As DNA, the CDR3 is TGCAGTGCTTCAAGCGGGAGGGCTGTCAAAAAAATTCAGTACTTC.

This clonotype was seen more than once but under ten times. A read error may be the cause here, since a much bigger clone is one base away. J is TRBJ1-5 and V is TRBV28; a weak D match, TRBD1 (5 bases). V was trimmed by 4 bases and J by 2 bases, leaving 9 bases between them. This CDR3 comprises 14 residues. Germline V lookup: CDR1 MDHEN, CDR2 SYDVKM. CDR3 sequence reads: CASSSGGGNQPQHF. The CDR3 nucleotides are TGTGCCAGCAGTTCGGGGGGGGGCAATCAGCCCCAGCATTTT.

This clonotype occurred a few times. The gene calls are TRBV7-6 and TRBJ2-2, with D possibly TRBD1 on 6 matching bases. Trimming cost V 5 bases and J 7 bases, with 23 bases left between them. The germline V gene encodes CDR1 SGHVS and CDR2 FNYEAQ. The length of the CDR3 is 17 residues. The CDR3 reads CASSPPGLTGVGGELFF. The CDR3, as DNA: TGTGCCAGCAGCCCACCCGGGCTGACAGGTGTAGGCGGGGAGCTGTTTTTT.

This clonotype has at least ten counts. The rearrangement joins TRBV7-7 to TRBJ2-2; D is unresolved. The germline V and J ends were trimmed by 1 base and 4 bases, with 4 bases remaining between them. CDR1 is SSHAT, CDR2 FNYEAQ, per germline (reference sequence). The CDR3 extends over 13 amino acids. As DNA, the CDR3 is TGTGCCAGCAGCTTAGGCCCCACCGGGGAGCTGTTTTTT. Translation gives CASSLGPTGELFF.

As concerns this clonotype: A much larger clone sits a single nucleotide away, making a read error possible. The chain carries TRBV10-3 and TRBJ1-2, with D possibly TRBD1 on 6 matching bases. Per the germline V gene, CDR1 is ENHRY and CDR2 is SYGVKD. The V end was cut by 0 bases, the J end by 7 bases, with 12 bases between. This CDR3 has 14 amino acids. The CDR3 is CAISESRKGVGYTF. CDR3 DNA: TGTGCCATCAGTGAGTCGCGAAAGGGGGTTGGCTACACCTTC.

This clonotype has at least ten counts. The V and J genes are TRBV4-2 and TRBJ1-1, with 9 nucleotides matching TRBD1. Unmatched junction bases numbered 5, after V lost 1 base and J lost 5 bases. Per the germline V gene, CDR1 is LGHNA and CDR2 is YNFKEQ. This CDR3 is 15 amino acids long. The DNA of the CDR3 is TGTGCCAGCAGCCAAGTCCACAGGGGGCGGACTGAAGCTTTCTTT. Translation gives CASSQVHRGRTEAFF.

This clonotype was recorded many times. The J gene is TRBJ2-5, the V gene TRBV10-3, with 7 bases identical to TRBD2. The CDR3 has 13 residues. Unmatched junction bases numbered 3, after V lost 2 bases and J lost 6 bases. Germline CDR1 ENHRY, CDR2 SYGVKD. The CDR3 is CAISEPGGQTQYF. The CDR3 region has the DNA TGTGCCATCAGTGAGCCGGGAGGCCAGACCCAGTACTTC.

Many counts were recorded for this clonotype. This chain links TRBV28 with TRBJ2-3; D call uncertain. The germline gives CDR1 MDHEN, CDR2 SYDVKM. V lost 6 bases, J lost 4 bases, and 17 bases lay in between. The length of the CDR3 is 15 residues. The CDR3 is CASSLRQLGADTQYF. Here the CDR3 DNA reads TGTGCCAGCAGCCTCCGGCAGTTAGGCGCAGATACGCAGTATTTT.

This clonotype came up many times. This sequence joins TRBV20-1 and TRBJ1-4, with TRBD1 matching over 9 bases. The CDR3 has 17 residues. In germline, CDR1 is DFQATT, CDR2 SNEGSKA (reference sequence). The trim removed 5 bases at V and 4 bases at J, leaving 14 bases unmatched. Written as DNA, the CDR3 is TGCAGTGCTGGACAAGGGGGCGGGGGACAGGGTAATGAAAAACTGTTTTTT. It codes for CSAGQGGGGQGNEKLFF.